This passage covers 10 T cell receptor beta chains from one sample sequenced in a study of PD-L1 blockade in urothelial cancer. Produced via immunoSEQ multiplex PCR; TCRdb's table is partial and in-frame only. Found here are just under 65,000 clones, over 75% of them singletons; the top ten hold roughly 1.6%. Time point defined: pretreatment peripheral blood. The source was PBMCs, collected around atezolizumab (anti-PD-L1) treatment. Receptors were obtained from a man between 65 and 79 years old with urothelial cancer.

CDR3 region: CASSPELAGSGVLYEQYF. The CDR3 DNA is TGTGCCAGCAGCCCGGAACTAGCGGGATCCGGAGTTCTCTACGAGCAGTACTTC. This chain connects TRBV7-2 to TRBJ2-7; 10 bases are shared with TRBD2. Germline CDR1 is SGHTA and CDR2 is FQGNSA. The CDR3 is 18 residues long. V shed 5 bases and J 3 bases; nucleotides not matched to a gene: 16.

CDR3 protein: CASSLAGGRSTEAFF. Written as DNA, the CDR3 is TGTGCCAGCAGCTTGGCCGGAGGGAGGAGCACTGAAGCTTTCTTT. The rearrangement joins TRBV5-4 to TRBJ1-1, with D unresolved. CDR1 and CDR2 (germline): SGHNT, YYREEE (reference sequence). The V end was cut by 0 bases, the J end by 4 bases, with 13 bases between. The CDR3 loop spans 15 amino acids.

The sample holds a few counts of this clone. The V and J genes are TRBV5-1 and TRBJ2-3; weak D call: TRBD1 (6 bases). V was trimmed by 3 bases and J by 10 bases, leaving 12 bases between them. This CDR3 is 12 amino acids long. From germline, CDR1 is SGHRS and CDR2 YFSETQ. DNA of the CDR3: TGCGCCAGCAGCTATGGACAGCAGGCGCAGTATTTT. Its protein product is CASSYGQQAQYF.

The chain joins TRBV5-1 to TRBJ2-1; 13 bases are a match to TRBD2. The CDR3 has 15 amino acids. J lost 8 bases, V lost 1 base, and 3 bases had no gene match. From germline, CDR1 is SGHRS and CDR2 YFSETQ. CDR3 nucleotides: TGCGCCAGCAGCTTGTGGACTAGCGGGAGAGATGAGCAGTTCTTC. Translated, it gives CASSLWTSGRDEQFF.

The chain uses TRBV11-1 and TRBJ2-5; a weak D match, TRBD2 (5 bases). CDR3 size: 15 residues. Germline V lookup: CDR1 SGHAT, CDR2 FQDESV (reference sequence). The V and J ends lost 1 base and 0 bases respectively, with 9 bases between them. This CDR3 is CASSLVRGNQETQYF. CDR3 DNA sequence: TGTGCCAGCAGCTTAGTAAGAGGGAACCAAGAGACCCAGTACTTC.

The chain uses TRBV7-2 and TRBJ2-1; 8 positions match TRBD2. CDR3 length: 15 residues. Losses at the gene ends were 6 bases for V and 4 bases for J; bases not matched to a gene: 8. Looked up from germline, CDR1 is SGHTA and CDR2 is FQGNSA. The CDR3 spells CASRAREEGYNEQFF. CDR3 in DNA: TGTGCCAGCAGAGCGCGGGAGGAAGGATACAATGAGCAGTTCTTC.

J is TRBJ2-7 and V is TRBV5-6, with TRBD2 identical over 8 bases. CDR1 and CDR2 (germline): SGHDT, YYEEEE. J gave up 7 bases and V 0 bases, and 9 bases lay outside the gene matches. The CDR3 is 15 residues long. CDR3 bases: TGTGCCAGCAGCTTGGGGACCGGGGGGGCTGGAGAGCAGTACTTC. This gives the protein CASSLGTGGAGEQYF.

V gene TRBV30 combines with J gene TRBJ1-1; no clear D gene. The CDR3 sequence is 11 residues long. The V and J ends lost 3 bases and 3 bases respectively, with 5 bases between them. Per the germline V gene, CDR1 is GTSNPN and CDR2 is SVGIG (reference sequence). CDR3 in DNA: TGTGCCTGGAGGGCCTACACTGAAGCTTTCTTT. Its protein is CAWRAYTEAFF.

V usage is TRBV4-2 and J usage is TRBJ2-1; D may be TRBD2 (6 bases). Germline CDR1 LGHNA, CDR2 YNFKEQ. The CDR3 contains 15 residues. Trimming stripped 5 bases from V and 6 bases from J, with 17 bases between. The CDR3 reads CASSEGDSPRNEQFF. CDR3 sequence (DNA): TGTGCCAGCAGCGAAGGGGACTCACCCCGCAATGAGCAGTTCTTC.

This clone was seen a single time. The rearrangement joins TRBV7-9 to TRBJ2-7; D remains unclear. Per germline, CDR1 SEHNR and CDR2 FQNEAQ (reference sequence). V was trimmed by 5 bases and J by 2 bases, leaving 7 bases between them. This CDR3 has 12 residues. CDR3 loop: CASSLGAYEQYF. In nucleotides, the CDR3 is TGTGCCAGCAGCCTAGGCGCCTACGAGCAGTACTTC.